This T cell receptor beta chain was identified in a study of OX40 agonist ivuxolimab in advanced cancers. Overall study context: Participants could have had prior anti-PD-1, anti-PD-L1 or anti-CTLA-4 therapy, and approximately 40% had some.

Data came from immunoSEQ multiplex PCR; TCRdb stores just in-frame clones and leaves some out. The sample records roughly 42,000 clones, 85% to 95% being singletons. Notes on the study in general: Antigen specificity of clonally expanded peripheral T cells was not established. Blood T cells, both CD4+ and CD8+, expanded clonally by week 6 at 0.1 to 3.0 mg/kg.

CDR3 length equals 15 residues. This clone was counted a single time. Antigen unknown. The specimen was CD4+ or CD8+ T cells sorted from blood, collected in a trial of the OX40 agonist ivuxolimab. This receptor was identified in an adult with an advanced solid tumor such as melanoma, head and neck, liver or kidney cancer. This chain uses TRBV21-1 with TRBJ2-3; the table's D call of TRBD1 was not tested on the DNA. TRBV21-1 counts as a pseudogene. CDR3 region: CASSKEQITTDTQYF. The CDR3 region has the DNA TGTGCCAGCAGCAAAGAACAGATAACCACAGATACGCAGTATTTT.